This T cell receptor beta chain was profiled in a study of T cell therapy after organ transplantation. On the study more broadly: T cells were expanded 2 to 3 weeks with 30 CMV class I/II epitopes. Long-term post-therapy blood was drawn 20 to 29 weeks after therapy ended.

Sample time point: 20-29 weeks after completion of therapy. Comment on this clone: Its antigen remains unknown.

This CDR3 is 18 amino acids long. Produced via immunoSEQ multiplex PCR; TCRdb's table is partial and in-frame only. The data hold approximately 15,000 clones, with about 85% observed a single time. The sequenced sample was CD8+ T cells from blood, obtained after autologous CMV-specific T cell therapy. This sequence was found in a human patient who had received a solid organ transplant and had CMV disease. Some T cells may have originated in the graft donor. V usage is TRBV21-1 and J usage is TRBJ2-1; no DNA check was done on the table's D call, TRBD2. TRBV21-1 is shown as a pseudogene. The CDR3 region is CASSKARDSPPSYNEQFF. The CDR3 DNA follows: TGTGCCAGCAGCAAAGCCCGGGACTCACCGCCCTCCTACAATGAGCAGTTCTTC.